The TCR beta chain described here comes from a study of tumor and adjacent non-tumor tissue in lung cancer. Looking at the study overall: Patients were aged about 30 to 85, about ten men and roughly 5 women, stage I to III.

Comments on this clonotype: Its antigen is as yet unknown. Relative to the germline gene, one junction end is altered; a read error may explain this.

The CDR3 covers 15 residues. Germline V CDR1 and CDR2: MNHEY, SVGEGT. The template was RNA from unsorted bulk tissue. Distant lung tissue was collected more than 3 cm away from the tumor edge. Three rounds of nested PCR, following a modified ARM-PCR protocol, produced the TCRbeta library. One entry per CDR3 protein results from TCRdb running MiXCR on the multiplex PCR reads. Found here are roughly 74,000 distinct CDR3 sequences, 76% of them singletons; the top ten hold around 38%. General study findings and limits: Top 100 clones took a larger repertoire share in normal lung.

What was sequenced was distant non-tumor lung tissue. The TCR comes from a man between 65 and 85 years old with non-small cell lung cancer. The V call is TRBV6-2 or TRBV6-3, the J call TRBJ1-1; weak D call: TRBD1 (6 bases). The CDR3: CASRHFVGHRREAFF. In DNA, the CDR3 is TGCGCCAGCCGACATTTTGTGGGACATAGAAGAGAAGCTTTCTTT.